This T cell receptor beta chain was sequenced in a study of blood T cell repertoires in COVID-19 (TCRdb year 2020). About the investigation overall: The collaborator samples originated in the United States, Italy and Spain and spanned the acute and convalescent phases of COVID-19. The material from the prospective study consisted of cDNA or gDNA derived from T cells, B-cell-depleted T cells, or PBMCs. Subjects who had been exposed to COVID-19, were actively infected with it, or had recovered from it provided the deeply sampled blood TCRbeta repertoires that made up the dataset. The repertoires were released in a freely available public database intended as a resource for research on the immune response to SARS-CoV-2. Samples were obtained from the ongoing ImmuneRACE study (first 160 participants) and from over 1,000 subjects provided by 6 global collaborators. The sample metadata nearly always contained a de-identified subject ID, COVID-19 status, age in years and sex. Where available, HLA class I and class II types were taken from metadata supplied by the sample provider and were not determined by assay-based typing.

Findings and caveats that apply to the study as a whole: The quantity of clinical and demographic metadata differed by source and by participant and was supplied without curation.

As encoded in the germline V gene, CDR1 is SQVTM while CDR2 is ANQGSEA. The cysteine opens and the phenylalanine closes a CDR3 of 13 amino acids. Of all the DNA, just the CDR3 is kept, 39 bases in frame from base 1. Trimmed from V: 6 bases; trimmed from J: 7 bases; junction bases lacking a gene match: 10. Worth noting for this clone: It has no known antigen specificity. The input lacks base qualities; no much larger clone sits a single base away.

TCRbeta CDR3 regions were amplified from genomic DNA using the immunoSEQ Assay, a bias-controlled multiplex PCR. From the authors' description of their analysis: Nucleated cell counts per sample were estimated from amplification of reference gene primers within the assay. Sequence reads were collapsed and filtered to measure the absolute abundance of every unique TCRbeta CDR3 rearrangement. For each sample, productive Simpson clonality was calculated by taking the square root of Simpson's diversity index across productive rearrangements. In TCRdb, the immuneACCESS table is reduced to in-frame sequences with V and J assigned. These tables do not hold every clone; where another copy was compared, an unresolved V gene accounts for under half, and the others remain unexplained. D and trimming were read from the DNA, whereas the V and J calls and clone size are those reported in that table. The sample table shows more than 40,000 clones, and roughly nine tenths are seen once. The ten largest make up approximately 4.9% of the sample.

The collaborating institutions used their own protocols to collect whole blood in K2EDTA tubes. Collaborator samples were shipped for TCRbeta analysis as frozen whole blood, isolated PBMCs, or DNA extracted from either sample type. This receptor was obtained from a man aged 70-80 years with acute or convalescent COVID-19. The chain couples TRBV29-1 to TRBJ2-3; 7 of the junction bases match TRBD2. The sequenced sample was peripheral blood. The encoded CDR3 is CSVATSVGYTQYF. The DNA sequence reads TGCAGCGTCGCTACTAGCGTGGGCTATACGCAGTATTTT.